These 2 T cell receptor beta chains were sequenced from one sample in a study of blood T cell repertoires in COVID-19. TCRdb keeps only in-frame clones here, not all; method: immunoSEQ multiplex PCR. Altogether approximately 280,000 clones are present, approximately 86% being singletons, with the ten largest covering about 2.2%. The sample was peripheral blood. These receptor sequences come from a young woman who had recovered from COVID-19.

V gene TRBV6-2 or TRBV6-3 combines with J gene TRBJ1-1; TRBD1 matches at 7 bases. The ends lost 2 bases at V and 2 bases at J; junction bases unmatched: 8. This CDR3 comprises 16 residues. From germline, CDR1 is MNHEY and CDR2 SVGEGT. The CDR3 reads CASSYPPGQTNTEAFF. Written as DNA, the CDR3 is TGTGCCAGCAGTTACCCACCGGGACAGACAAACACTGAAGCTTTCTTT.

The rearrangement uses TRBV3-1 (or the pseudogene TRBV3-2) and TRBJ2-3; D is unresolved. Germline V gives CDR1 LGHDT, CDR2 YNNKEL (reference sequence). The CDR3 loop spans 19 amino acids. Trimming removed 0 bases at V and 2 bases at J, with 21 bases between. CDR3 region: CASSQDGGEARDVTDTQYF. For the CDR3, the DNA is TGTGCCAGCAGCCAAGATGGTGGAGAAGCGCGAGACGTCACAGATACGCAGTATTTT.